These T cell receptor beta chains were read from a single sample in a study of cytomegalovirus exposure and HLA in healthy donors. The assay was immunoSEQ multiplex PCR, and TCRdb's table has in-frame clones only and misses some. The sample contains approximately 290,000 clones, around 80% of which appear only once. The sample was PBMCs. These receptors all stem from a girl aged 2-10 years in good health and CMV-seronegative. Each CDR3 is given with its conserved first and last residue. Fields, in order: V gene, J gene, CDR3 protein.

v_gene: TRBV9
j_gene: TRBJ2-5
CDR3aa: CASSGEGETQYF

v_gene: TRBV2
j_gene: TRBJ1-2
CDR3aa: CASSNTGTRYGYTF

v_gene: TRBV10-3
j_gene: TRBJ2-7
CDR3aa: CAISEKLAGSAYEQYF

v_gene: TRBV5-6
j_gene: TRBJ2-7
CDR3aa: CASSLRDRGYEQYF

v_gene: TRBV19
j_gene: TRBJ2-7
CDR3aa: CASSIDTFDSYEQYF

v_gene: TRBV27
j_gene: TRBJ1-1
CDR3aa: CASSFQGAPAQNTEAFF

v_gene: TRBV27
j_gene: TRBJ2-3
CDR3aa: CASSLVPQETQYF

v_gene: TRBV9
j_gene: TRBJ2-7
CDR3aa: CASSVGRAGRDEQYF

v_gene: TRBV19
j_gene: TRBJ2-7
CDR3aa: CASSMAGGGYEQYF

v_gene: TRBV7-9
j_gene: TRBJ1-2
CDR3aa: CASSLAQGTPYGYTF

v_gene: TRBV28
j_gene: TRBJ2-2
CDR3aa: CASSFQGASGELFF

v_gene: TRBV4-1
j_gene: TRBJ1-5
CDR3aa: CASSQETGLLQPQHF

v_gene: TRBV4-1
j_gene: TRBJ2-7
CDR3aa: CASSQGERGDLYEQYF